The subject of this entry is one T cell receptor (beta chain). Its antigen is as yet unknown. The record originates from a study of graft-versus-host responses after intestinal transplantation. Study-wide context: Each recipient received anti-thymocyte globulin induction, then tacrolimus and steroids for approximately 3 years.

Trimming shortened V by 2 bases and J by 3 bases, and 6 bases separated the two germline ends. The CDR3 contains 13 residues. The germline gives CDR1 SGHNT, CDR2 YYREEE (reference sequence). Here immunoSEQ multiplex PCR was the method, and the copy in TCRdb shows in-frame clones only, minus some. The data hold some 11,000 clones, with over 85% observed a single time. Overall study findings and caveats: Recipient marrow harbored GvH clones, some of which surfaced first in ileum or blood. Circulating GvH clone levels at their peak were associated with HvG declines (early post-transplant).

The input for sequencing was PBMCs, taken roughly 110 days after intestinal transplant. The TCR sequence derives from a human patient who received an intestinal transplant, so some T cells may come from the graft donor. The rearrangement uses TRBV5-4 and TRBJ1-3; D is unclear. CDR3 nucleotide sequence: TGTGCCAGCAGCTTTCGGGGTGGAAACACCATATATTTT. Protein sequence: CASSFRGGNTIYF.